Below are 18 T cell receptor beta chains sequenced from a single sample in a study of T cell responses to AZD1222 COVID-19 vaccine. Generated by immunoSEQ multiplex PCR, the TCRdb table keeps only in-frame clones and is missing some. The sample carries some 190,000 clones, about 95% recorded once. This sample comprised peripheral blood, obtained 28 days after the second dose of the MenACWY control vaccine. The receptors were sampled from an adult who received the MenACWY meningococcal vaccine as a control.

This CDR3 reads CAWSALPWGQPQHF. In DNA, the CDR3 is TGTGCCTGGAGTGCCCTACCGTGGGGTCAGCCCCAGCATTTT. The chain combines TRBV30 with TRBJ1-5, with D hard to call. Trimming removed 1 base at V and 6 bases at J, with 13 bases between. Germline CDR1 and CDR2: GTSNPN and SVGIG (reference sequence). The CDR3 runs to 14 residues.

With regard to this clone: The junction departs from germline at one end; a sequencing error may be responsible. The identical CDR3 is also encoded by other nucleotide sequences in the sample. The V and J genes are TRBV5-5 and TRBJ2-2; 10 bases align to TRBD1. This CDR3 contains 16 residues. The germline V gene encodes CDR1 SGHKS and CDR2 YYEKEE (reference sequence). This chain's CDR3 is CASSLEGQGNTGELFF. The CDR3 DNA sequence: TGTGCCAGCAGCTTGGAGGGACAGGGGAACACCGGAGAGCTGTTTTTT.

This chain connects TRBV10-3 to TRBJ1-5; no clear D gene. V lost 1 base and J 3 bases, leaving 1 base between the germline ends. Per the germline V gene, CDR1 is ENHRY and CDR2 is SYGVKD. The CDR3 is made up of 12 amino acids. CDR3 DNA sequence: TGTGCCATCAGTGAGTACAATCAGCCCCAGCATTTT. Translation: CAISEYNQPQHF.

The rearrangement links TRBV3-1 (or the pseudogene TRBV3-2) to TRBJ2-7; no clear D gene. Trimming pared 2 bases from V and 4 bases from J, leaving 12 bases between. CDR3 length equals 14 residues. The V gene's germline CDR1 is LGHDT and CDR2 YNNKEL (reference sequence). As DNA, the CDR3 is TGTGCCAGCAGCCAAACTCGGGTCTCTTACGAGCAGTACTTC. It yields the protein CASSQTRVSYEQYF.

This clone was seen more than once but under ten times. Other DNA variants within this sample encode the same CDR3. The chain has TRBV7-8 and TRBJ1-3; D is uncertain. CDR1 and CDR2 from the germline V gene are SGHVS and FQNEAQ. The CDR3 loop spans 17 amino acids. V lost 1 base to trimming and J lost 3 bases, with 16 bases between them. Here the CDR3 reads CASSLEMAGWVGNTIYF. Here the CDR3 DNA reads TGTGCCAGCAGCTTAGAAATGGCAGGATGGGTTGGAAACACCATATATTTT.

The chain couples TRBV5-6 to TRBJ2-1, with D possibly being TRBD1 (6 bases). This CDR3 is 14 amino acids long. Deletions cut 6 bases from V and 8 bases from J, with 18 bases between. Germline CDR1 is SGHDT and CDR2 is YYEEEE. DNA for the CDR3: TGTGCCAGCAACCCAATCCGCAGGGGCGATGAGCAGTTCTTC. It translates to CASNPIRRGDEQFF.

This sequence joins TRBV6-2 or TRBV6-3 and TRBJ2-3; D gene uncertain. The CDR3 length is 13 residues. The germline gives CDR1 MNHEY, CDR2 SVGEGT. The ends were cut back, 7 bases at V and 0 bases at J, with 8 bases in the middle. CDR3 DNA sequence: TGTGCCAGCAACCCCCCTAGCACAGATACGCAGTATTTT. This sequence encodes CASNPPSTDTQYF.

The CDR3 DNA is TGTGCCTGGACGCGGGGGGGAGATGAGCAGTTCTTC. Amino acids: CAWTRGGDEQFF. The chain uses TRBV30 and TRBJ2-1, with 9 bases identical to TRBD2. V lost 4 bases, J lost 8 bases, and 3 bases stayed unmatched. This CDR3 contains 12 residues. Germline V gene sequence: CDR1 GTSNPN, CDR2 SVGIG (reference sequence).

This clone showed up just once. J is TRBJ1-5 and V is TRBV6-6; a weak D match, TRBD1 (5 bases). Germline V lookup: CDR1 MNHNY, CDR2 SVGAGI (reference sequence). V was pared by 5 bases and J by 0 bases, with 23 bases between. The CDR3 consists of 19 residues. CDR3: CASSPFPRDGLFSNQPQHF. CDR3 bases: TGTGCCAGCAGTCCCTTTCCCCGGGACGGTCTTTTTAGCAATCAGCCCCAGCATTTT.

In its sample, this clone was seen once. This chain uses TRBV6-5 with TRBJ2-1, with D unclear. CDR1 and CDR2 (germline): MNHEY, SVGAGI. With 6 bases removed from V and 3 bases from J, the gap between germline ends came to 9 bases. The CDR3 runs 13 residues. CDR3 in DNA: TGTGCCAGCAGCTCCCTAAACTACAATGAGCAGTTCTTC. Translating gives CASSSLNYNEQFF.

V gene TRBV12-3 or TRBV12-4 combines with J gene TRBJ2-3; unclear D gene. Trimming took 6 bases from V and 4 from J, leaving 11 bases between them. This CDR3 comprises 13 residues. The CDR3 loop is CASSPNGPDTQYF. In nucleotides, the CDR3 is TGTGCCAGCAGCCCCAATGGTCCAGATACGCAGTATTTT.

The CDR3, as DNA: TGTGCCAGCAGCTTACGCGGACTAGCGGGAACCGGGGAGCTGTTTTTT. As protein: CASSLRGLAGTGELFF. This sequence joins TRBV13 and TRBJ2-2, with 12 bases matching TRBD2. The CDR3 extends over 16 amino acids. The V and J ends lost 2 bases and 5 bases, in that order; junction bases with no gene match: 3. Germline V gene sequence: CDR1 PRHDT, CDR2 FYEKMQ (reference sequence).

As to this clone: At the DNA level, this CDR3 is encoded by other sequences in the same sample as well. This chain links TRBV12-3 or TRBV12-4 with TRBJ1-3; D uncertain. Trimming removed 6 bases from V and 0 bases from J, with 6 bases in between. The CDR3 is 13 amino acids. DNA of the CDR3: TGTGCCAGCAGACGGAGCTCTGGAAACACCATATATTTT. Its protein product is CASRRSSGNTIYF.

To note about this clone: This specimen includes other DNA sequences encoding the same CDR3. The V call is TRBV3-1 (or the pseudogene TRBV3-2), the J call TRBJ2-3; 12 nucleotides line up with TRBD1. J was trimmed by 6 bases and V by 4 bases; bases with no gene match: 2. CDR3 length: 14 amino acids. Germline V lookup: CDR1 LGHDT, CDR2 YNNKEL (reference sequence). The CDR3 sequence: CASSLGQGADTQYF. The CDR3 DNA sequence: TGTGCCAGCAGCCTGGGACAGGGGGCGGATACGCAGTATTTT.

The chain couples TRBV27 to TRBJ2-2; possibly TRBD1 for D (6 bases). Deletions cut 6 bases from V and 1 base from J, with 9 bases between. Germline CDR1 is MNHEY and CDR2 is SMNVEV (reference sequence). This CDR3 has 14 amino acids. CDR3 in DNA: TGTGCCAGCAGGCCGGGACAGAACACCGGGGAGCTGTTTTTT. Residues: CASRPGQNTGELFF.

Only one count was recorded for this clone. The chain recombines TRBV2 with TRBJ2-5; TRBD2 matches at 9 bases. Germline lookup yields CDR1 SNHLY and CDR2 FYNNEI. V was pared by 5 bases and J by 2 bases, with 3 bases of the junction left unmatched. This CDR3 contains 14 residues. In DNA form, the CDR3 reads TGTGCCAGCAGTCCTAGCGGGATGCAAGAGACCCAGTACTTC. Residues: CASSPSGMQETQYF.

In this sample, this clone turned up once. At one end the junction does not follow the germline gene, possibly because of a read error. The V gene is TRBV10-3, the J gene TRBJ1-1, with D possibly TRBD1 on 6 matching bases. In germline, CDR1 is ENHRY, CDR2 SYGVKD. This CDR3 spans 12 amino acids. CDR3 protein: CAVRGTDTEAFF. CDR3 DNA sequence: TGTGCCGTCAGGGGTACCGACACTGAAGCTTTCTTT.

CDR3 amino acids: CASTPQGNQPQHF. The CDR3 DNA reads TGTGCCAGCACCCCACAGGGGAATCAGCCCCAGCATTTT. The chain links TRBV6-2 or TRBV6-3 to TRBJ1-5, with 7 bases matching TRBD1. CDR1 is MNHEY and CDR2 is SVGEGT in the germline V gene. With 7 bases clipped from V and 4 bases from J, the junction kept 4 bases outside the gene matches. The CDR3 is made up of 13 amino acids.